This T cell receptor (beta chain) is drawn from a study of metastatic and nonmetastatic thyroid tumors. Trimming pared 6 bases from V and 2 bases from J, leaving 16 bases between. CDR3 size: 15 residues. CDR1 and CDR2 (germline): LNHDA, SQIVND (reference sequence). Under the authors' procedure: What underpinned the distant-metastasis classifier for papillary thyroid cancer was the set of CDR3 differences across clinicopathological groups. MiXCR was used by TCRdb to re-call the PCR reads. What appears here as the V and J calls and clone size reflects TCRdb's work, not the paper's. The sample records roughly 63,000 clones, 15% to 20% being singletons. Thyroid surgery was performed in patients who had received no treatment beforehand. This clone showed up many times.

This TCR was sampled from a male donor with papillary thyroid cancer or a benign thyroid nodule (not recorded which). Some clones in this sample may be carry-over from other donors' samples. V is TRBV19 and J is TRBJ2-5, with D perhaps TRBD1 (5 bases). The sequencing sample was made of blood. In DNA, the CDR3 is TGTGCCAGTAGCAATAGGGGCGAAAAACAAGAGACCCAGTACTTC. This codes for CASSNRGEKQETQYF.